Following are 31 T cell receptor beta chains from one sample sequenced in a study of tumor-infiltrating lymphocytes in primary liver carcinoma (dated by TCRdb to the late 2010s). TRIzol reagent was used to extract blood RNA from unsorted whole blood, while the DNeasy Blood & Tissue kit provided the germline DNA. TCRdb shows the sequencer as Illumina HiSeq 2500. A constant-region primer and ProtoScript II reverse transcriptase were used to reverse-transcribe TCRbeta-specific cDNA from around 540 ng total RNA. TCRbeta libraries were built with three nested multiplex PCR rounds, a slightly modified ARM-PCR procedure. The first two PCR rounds used multiplex TRBV1-TRBV30 forward primers with a Cbeta reverse primer, each for approximately 11 cycles. TCRdb's own reprocessing of the public reads used fastp at Q25 and MiXCR and kept productive beta chains. For every CDR3 protein sequence, its rows merge into one entry that carries the most common genes and DNA. Recorded for this sample are fewer than 400,000 distinct CDR3 sequences; 45% to 70% of them occurred a single time. The ten largest account for approximately 17% of the sample.

Specimen: peripheral blood. These receptor sequences come from a woman under 40 with primary liver carcinoma and hepatitis B virus infection.

J is TRBJ2-3 and V is TRBV4-2; D might be TRBD2 (5 bases). The germline gives CDR1 LGHNA, CDR2 YNFKEQ. Trimming pared 1 base from V and 4 bases from J, leaving 15 bases between. The CDR3 contains 16 residues. CDR3 bases: TGTGCCAGCAGCCAAGTTTTGAAACTCGGGGCAGATACGCAGTATTTT. It codes for CASSQVLKLGADTQYF.

This clonotype occurred once. This chain uses TRBV12-5 with TRBJ2-4, with D perhaps TRBD1 or TRBD2 (5 bases each). Per germline, CDR1 LGHNT and CDR2 FRNRAP. The CDR3 has 19 residues. V dropped 7 bases and J dropped 1 base, with 26 bases sitting between them. CDR3 sequence: CASDNFRDRIGAAKNIQYF. The CDR3 coding sequence is TGTGCTAGTGACAACTTCCGGGACCGTATCGGCGCGGCCAAAAACATTCAGTACTTC.

This chain connects TRBV6-2 or TRBV6-3 to TRBJ1-5, with 7 bases identical to TRBD1. This CDR3 spans 13 amino acids. After removal of 5 bases from V and 5 bases from J, the junction contained 3 bases not matched to a gene. Germline CDR1 is MNHEY and CDR2 is SVGEGT. DNA of the CDR3: TGTGCCAGCAGTACCCAGGGGGATCAGCCCCAGCATTTT. As protein: CASSTQGDQPQHF.

There are a few counts of this clonotype. Sequence at one end of the junction differs from germline and may be a read error. The rearrangement links TRBV7-8 to TRBJ2-1; D assignment may be TRBD1 or TRBD2 (5 bases each). The CDR3 runs 16 residues. Looked up from germline, CDR1 is SGHVS and CDR2 is FQNEAQ. This CDR3 is CVSSQRGAVSYNEQFF. DNA of the CDR3: TGTGTCAGCAGCCAGAGGGGAGCTGTCTCCTACAATGAGCAGTTCTTC.

This clonotype was recorded at least ten times. One end of the junction is discordant with germline, which a read error may explain. The J gene is TRBJ2-1, the V gene TRBV6-6, with 11 nucleotides matching TRBD2. CDR3 length: 16 amino acids. Germline-derived CDR1 and CDR2 are MNHNY and SVGAGI (reference sequence). CDR3 region: CASSNSGLAVENEQFF. CDR3 bases: TGTGCCAGCAGTAACTCGGGACTAGCGGTGGAGAATGAGCAGTTCTTC.

Concerning this clonotype itself: Mismatch with germline at one junction end may stem from a read error. This sequence joins TRBV28 and TRBJ2-3, with 7 bases aligning to TRBD2. The germline CDR1 and CDR2 sequences are MDHEN and SYDVKM. The CDR3 is 17 amino acids. The CDR3 region is CAGSLGWGASGTDTQYF. CDR3 DNA: TGTGCCGGCAGTTTGGGGTGGGGAGCTAGCGGCACTGATACGCAGTATTTT. Supplemented by reference TRBV28 and TRBJ2-3, the full variable domain reads DVKVTQSSRYLVKRTGEKVFLECVQDMDHENMFWYRQDPGLGLRLIYFSYDVKMKEKGDIPEGYSVSREKKERFSLILESASTNQTSMYLCAGSLGWGASGTDTQYFGPGTRLTVL.

In its sample, this clonotype was seen many times. The CDR3 region is CASSYSRGSGRTDTQYF. CDR3 nucleotide sequence: TGTGCCAGCAGTTACTCTCGTGGTAGCGGGCGCACAGATACGCAGTATTTT. V usage is TRBV6-2 or TRBV6-3 and J usage is TRBJ2-3; 7 bases map to TRBD2. Germline CDR1 and CDR2: MNHEY and SVGEGT. The CDR3 is made up of 17 amino acids. Germline trimming cut 0 bases from V and 1 base from J; bases unmatched to any gene: 7.

This clonotype was picked up many times. This chain joins TRBV6-5 and TRBJ1-1, with D possibly TRBD1 on 5 matching bases. Germline CDR1 is MNHEY and CDR2 is SVGAGI. The V end was cut by 8 bases, the J end by 4 bases, with 11 bases between. This CDR3 has 12 residues. CDR3 in amino acids: CASGRGLTEAFF. CDR3 nucleotide sequence: TGTGCCAGCGGGCGGGGCCTCACTGAAGCTTTCTTT.

Points on this clonotype: The junction does not match germline at one end; this may be a read error. This chain links TRBV5-6 with TRBJ1-2, with D possibly being TRBD1 (5 bases). This CDR3 has 14 residues. Germline V gene lookup returns CDR1 SGHDT and CDR2 YYEEEE. The CDR3 bases are TGTGCCAGCAACTTGCAGGGTATCAACTATGGCTACACCTTC. Translated, it gives CASNLQGINYGYTF.

The genes are TRBV12-3 or TRBV12-4 and TRBJ2-1; tentatively, D is TRBD2 (6 bases). The CDR3 is 16 residues long. V gave up 3 bases and J gave up 6 bases, with 18 bases separating them. The CDR3 protein is CASSFTTLARVNEQFF. CDR3 coding DNA: TGTGCCAGCAGTTTTACTACCCTAGCGCGAGTCAATGAGCAGTTCTTC.

Remarks on this clonotype: In this CDR3 the conserved last residue, phenylalanine or tryptophan, is missing, so a read error is likely. The J gene is TRBJ2-4, the V gene TRBV11-3; D might be TRBD1 or TRBD2, each matching 5 bases. The germline CDR1 and CDR2 sequences are SGHNT and YENEEA. V was pared by 5 bases and J by 0 bases, with 14 bases between. The CDR3 is 16 amino acids. This CDR3 is CASSPAGTLAKNIQYL. Written as DNA, the CDR3 is TGTGCCAGCAGCCCAGCCGGGACCCTAGCCAAAAACATTCAGTACCTC.

This rearrangement joins TRBV6-6 to TRBJ1-4, with TRBD1 identical over 8 bases. Trimming removed 2 bases from V and 8 bases from J; junction bases left unmatched: 7. Per germline, CDR1 MNHNY and CDR2 SVGAGI (reference sequence). This CDR3 comprises 15 residues. Here the CDR3 reads CASSYPGQGNEKLFF. The CDR3 region has the DNA TGTGCCAGCAGTTACCCTGGACAGGGCAACGAAAAACTGTTTTTT.

The chain has TRBV29-1 and TRBJ1-2; maybe TRBD1 (5 bases). Germline V gene lookup returns CDR1 SQVTM and CDR2 ANQGSEA. V was cut by 3 bases and J by 0 bases, with 11 bases left in between. This CDR3 comprises 14 residues. The CDR3: CSVDKGLPNYGYTF. The DNA for the CDR3 is TGCAGCGTTGATAAGGGACTGCCTAACTATGGCTACACCTTC.

The chain links TRBV30 to TRBJ1-1, with 7 bases aligning to TRBD1. The CDR3 is 13 amino acids. With 3 bases clipped from V and 7 bases from J, the junction kept 8 bases outside the gene matches. Germline values: CDR1 GTSNPN, CDR2 SVGIG (reference sequence). The CDR3 reads CAWRTGVLGEAFF. The CDR3 coding sequence is TGTGCCTGGAGAACAGGGGTTCTGGGTGAAGCTTTCTTT.

This clonotype appeared a single time. The V call is TRBV2, the J call TRBJ2-1; the match to TRBD2 covers 16 bases. From germline, CDR1 is SNHLY and CDR2 FYNNEI. Trimming removed 7 bases from V and 10 bases from J; junction bases left unmatched: 7. This CDR3 has 15 residues. The CDR3 here is CASKTQGLAGGEQFF. CDR3 bases: TGTGCCAGCAAGACTCAGGGACTAGCGGGAGGGGAGCAGTTCTTC.

A note on this clonotype: The junction departs from the called germline gene at one end, perhaps through a read error. The V and J genes are TRBV6-6 and TRBJ1-2; TRBD1 matches at 8 bases. The CDR3 has 16 residues. The germline V gene has CDR1 MNHNY and CDR2 SVGAGI (reference sequence). CDR3 in amino acids: CTSSPRVGTGTYGYTF. The CDR3 nucleotides read TGTACCAGCAGTCCCCGTGTCGGGACAGGTACCTATGGCTACACCTTC.

J is TRBJ2-3 and V is TRBV10-2; maybe TRBD1 (6 bases). The CDR3 contains 14 residues. Germline V gene sequence: CDR1 WSHSY, CDR2 SAAADI. Trimming removed 10 bases from V and 0 bases from J, with 14 bases in between. The CDR3 here is CANREVGSTDTQYF. The CDR3 region has the DNA TGCGCCAACAGGGAAGTAGGAAGCACAGATACGCAGTATTTT.

As for this clonotype: The CDR3 end shows no conserved phenylalanine or tryptophan, and so a read error is likely. V usage is TRBV6-5 and J usage is TRBJ1-4; tentative D call: TRBD1 (5 bases). The CDR3 runs 14 residues. Germline-derived CDR1 and CDR2 are MNHEY and SVGAGI. Trimming took 5 bases from V and 5 from J, leaving 12 bases between them. The CDR3 spells CASSPGRGNEKLFL. The DNA for the CDR3 is TGTGCCAGCAGTCCGGGACGAGGGAATGAAAAACTGTTTTTA.

The gene calls are TRBV6-1 and TRBJ2-2; D gene unclear. Germline V gene sequence: CDR1 MNHNS, CDR2 SASEGT. The CDR3 runs 15 residues. V was pared by 6 bases and J by 1 base, with 12 bases between. The CDR3 nucleotides are TGTGCCAGCAGGCGGCAGCTTGGGAACACCGGGGAGCTGTTTTTT. Its translation is CASRRQLGNTGELFF.

This sequence joins TRBV6-1 and TRBJ2-2; 12 bases align to TRBD2. Germline loops: CDR1 MNHNS, CDR2 SASEGT. The junction had 4 bases not matched to a gene; V was cut back by 3 bases and J by 5 bases. The CDR3 is 16 residues long. CDR3 in DNA: TGTGCCAGCAGTGATGTTACTAGCGGGAGGACCGGGGAGCTGTTTTTT. Translating gives CASSDVTSGRTGELFF.

For this clonotype: A much larger clone is a single base away; this may be a read error. This chain uses TRBV11-2 with TRBJ2-7; D gene unclear. CDR1 SGHAT and CDR2 FQNNGV come from the germline V gene. CDR3 size: 12 residues. The V end lost 8 bases, the J end lost 4 bases, and 12 bases lay between the germline ends. In nucleotides, the CDR3 is TGTGCCAGCGGCCGCGGTGTTTACGAGCAGTACTTC. It translates to CASGRGVYEQYF.

As to this clonotype: A read error may account for a junction end that differs from germline. The chain is built from TRBV5-4 and TRBJ2-3; D not certain. CDR1 is SGHNT and CDR2 is YYREEE in the germline V gene (reference sequence). This CDR3 comprises 16 residues. The CDR3, as DNA: TGTGCCAGCATCTTGTTTCCGGGCGCTAGCACAGATACGCAGTATTTT. Translation: CASILFPGASTDTQYF. The variable domain in full, completed from reference TRBV5-4 and TRBJ2-3, reads ETGVTQSPTHLIKTRGQQVTLRCSSQSGHNTVSWYQQALGQGPQFIFQYYREEENGRGNFPPRFSGLQFPNYSSELNVNALELDDSALYLCASILFPGASTDTQYFGPGTRLTVL.

This clonotype showed up just a few times. The chain is built from TRBV6-5 and TRBJ2-1; D possibly corresponds to TRBD2 (5 bases). The CDR3 length is 11 residues. CDR1 MNHEY and CDR2 SVGAGI come from the germline V gene. Trimming left V 3 bases short and J 9 bases short, with 6 bases between. The CDR3 reads CASSYAGEQFF. CDR3 sequence (DNA): TGTGCCAGCAGTTATGCGGGTGAGCAGTTCTTC.

Remarks on this clonotype: The CDR3 does not close with the conserved phenylalanine or tryptophan, likely indicating a read error. V usage is TRBV11-1 and J usage is TRBJ2-3; D is perhaps TRBD1 (6 bases). The CDR3 sequence is 16 residues long. Per germline, CDR1 SGHAT and CDR2 FQDESV (reference sequence). This chain's CDR3 is CGSSGERTAYTDTQYS. The CDR3 DNA reads TGTGGCAGCAGCGGAGAACGGACAGCGTACACAGATACGCAGTATTCT.

The chain carries TRBV12-3 or TRBV12-4 and TRBJ2-1; a weak D match, TRBD2 (5 bases). Trimming took off 9 bases at V and 0 bases at J, with 15 bases between the two ends. The CDR3 length is 15 residues. CDR3 sequence reads: CARMADLSSYNEQFF. CDR3 sequence (DNA): TGTGCCAGAATGGCGGACTTAAGCTCCTACAATGAGCAGTTCTTC.

This clonotype was detected a few times. Here the CDR3 reads CASSPRDRAPQYEQYF. The CDR3 DNA follows: TGTGCCAGCAGCCCAAGAGACAGGGCACCTCAATACGAGCAGTACTTC. The gene calls are TRBV7-9 and TRBJ2-7; 7 bases line up with TRBD1. The trim removed 5 bases at V and 4 bases at J, leaving 14 bases unmatched. This CDR3 contains 16 residues. The germline gives CDR1 SEHNR, CDR2 FQNEAQ (reference sequence).

In regard to this clonotype: At one end, the junction sequence differs from germline, possibly due to a read error. The chain uses TRBV30 and TRBJ2-3; 8 positions agree with TRBD2. The CDR3 extends over 18 amino acids. The germline CDR1 and CDR2 sequences are GTSNPN and SVGIG (reference sequence). CDR3 residues: CAWSVVALVAGPTYTQYF. As DNA, the CDR3 is TGTGCCTGGAGTGTTGTCGCGTTGGTAGCGGGACCCACATATACGCAGTATTTT.

Concerning this clonotype itself: This sequence may be a read error, since a much larger clone differs from it by one base. This rearrangement joins TRBV11-3 to TRBJ2-1; D gene unclear. The germline V gene has CDR1 SGHNT and CDR2 YENEEA. The CDR3 consists of 14 residues. The CDR3 loop reads CASSLGVSNNVQFF. Here the CDR3 DNA reads TGTGCCAGCAGCTTAGGCGTCTCGAACAATGTGCAGTTCTTC.

The chain combines TRBV7-3 with TRBJ2-1; 10 bases match TRBD1. Unmatched junction bases numbered 9, after V lost 2 bases and J lost 8 bases. This CDR3 comprises 16 residues. Germline CDR1 is SGHTA and CDR2 is FQGTGA. In nucleotides, the CDR3 is TGTGCCAGCAGCTTACAAAGGGGACAGGGGAACCATGAGCAGTTCTTC. Translation gives CASSLQRGQGNHEQFF.

The table lists this clonotype with a few counts. The chain recombines TRBV4-2 with TRBJ1-2; D possibly corresponds to TRBD1 (6 bases). Per germline, CDR1 LGHNA and CDR2 YNFKEQ. This CDR3 is 16 amino acids long. V lost 3 bases, J lost 6 bases, and 20 bases lay in between. The CDR3 protein is CASSHVNTGRGDGYTF. Written as DNA, the CDR3 is TGTGCCAGCAGCCACGTAAACACAGGGAGAGGGGATGGCTACACCTTC.

Of note for this clonotype: A read error is likely, as this CDR3 ends without the conserved phenylalanine or tryptophan. The chain employs TRBV11-2 and TRBJ2-7; D remains unclear. V was cut by 3 bases and J by 6 bases, with 9 bases left in between. The germline V gene has CDR1 SGHAT and CDR2 FQNNGV. This CDR3 is 12 amino acids long. The CDR3 bases are TGTGCCAGCAGCTTTCAGTCCGGCGAGCAGTACTTG. Protein: CASSFQSGEQYL.